These T cell receptor beta chains were read from a single sample in a study of radiation and T cells in renal cell carcinoma. The repertoire was sequenced with immunoSEQ multiplex PCR; TCRdb's copy has only in-frame clones and lacks some. The table has roughly 20,000 clones, just over 60% seen once. The starting material was tumor tissue, obtained from a patient whose treatment included radiotherapy and nephrectomy. Source of these receptors: a woman aged 70-85 years with renal cell carcinoma. Each CDR3 is given with its conserved first and last residue.

J gene | V gene | CDR3 protein
TRBJ1-5 | TRBV19 | CASSIEGPGIRQPQHF
TRBJ1-5 | TRBV7-8 | CASSPLSRSNQPQHF
TRBJ2-7 | TRBV5-6 | CASSLLRGSRSYEQYF
TRBJ2-6 | TRBV7-3 | CASSLSSTGANVLTF
TRBJ1-6 | TRBV9 | CASSAVGGFGSPLHF
TRBJ1-5 | TRBV28 | CASRYRVSNQPQHF
TRBJ2-5 | TRBV15 | CATSRDQEGGETQYF
TRBJ2-7 | TRBV19 | CASSTPTGGAYEQYF
TRBJ1-2 | TRBV28 | CASSLFSENYGYTF
TRBJ1-5 | TRBV6-1 | CASDREEDQPQHF
TRBJ2-2 | TRBV7-2 | CASSRARGTGELFF